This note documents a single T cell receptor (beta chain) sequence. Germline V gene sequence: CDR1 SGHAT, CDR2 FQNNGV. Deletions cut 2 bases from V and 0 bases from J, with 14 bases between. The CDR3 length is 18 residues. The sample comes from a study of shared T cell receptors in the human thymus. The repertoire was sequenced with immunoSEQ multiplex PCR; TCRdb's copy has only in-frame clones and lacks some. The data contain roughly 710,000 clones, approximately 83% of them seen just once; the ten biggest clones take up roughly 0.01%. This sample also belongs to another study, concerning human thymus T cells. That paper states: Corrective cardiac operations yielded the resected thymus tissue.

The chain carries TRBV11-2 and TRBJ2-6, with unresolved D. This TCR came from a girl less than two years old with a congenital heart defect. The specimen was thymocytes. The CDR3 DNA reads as TGTGCCAGCAGCTTAAGCAGTGGGCATTCCTCTGGGGCCAACGTCCTGACTTTC. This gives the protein CASSLSSGHSSGANVLTF.